These 27 T cell receptor beta chains were all obtained from the same sample, sequenced in a study of CD8 T cells in Susac syndrome. A quantity of about 0.45 to 1 ug RNA underwent reverse transcription using random hexamers. TCRdb re-called the immunoSEQ multiplex PCR reads through MiXCR, storing one row per CDR3 protein. The repertoire holds around 170,000 distinct CDR3 sequences, with about 90% as singletons. The sequencing input was CD4+ T cells from PBMCs. These receptors all come from a human donor in good health.

CDR3 nucleotide sequence: TGTGCCAGCAGCCAAGATCTGCACACGAACACCGGGGAGCTGTTTTTT. Amino acid sequence: CASSQDLHTNTGELFF. The chain is built from TRBV3-1 and TRBJ2-2, with D hard to call. The V gene's germline CDR1 is LGHDT and CDR2 YNNKEL (reference sequence). The CDR3 length is 16 residues. Trimming left V 0 bases short and J 0 bases short, with 8 bases between. Combining the CDR3 with reference TRBV3-1 and TRBJ2-2 gives the whole variable domain DTAVSQTPKYLVTQMGNDKSIKCEQNLGHDTMYWYKQDSKKFLKIMFSYNNKELIINETVPNRFSPKSPDKAHLNLHINSLELGDSAVYFCASSQDLHTNTGELFFGEGSRLTVL.

The V gene is TRBV6-2 or TRBV6-3, the J gene TRBJ2-2; 7 positions match TRBD2. CDR1 and CDR2 (germline): MNHEY, SVGEGT. This CDR3 is 15 amino acids long. The junction had 6 bases not matched to a gene; V was cut back by 5 bases and J by 3 bases. The CDR3 DNA is TGTGCCAGCAGTGATAGGGACTACCACACCGGGGAGCTGTTTTTT. Its translation: CASSDRDYHTGELFF.

This clonotype was observed a single time. This chain connects TRBV19 to TRBJ2-2; D gene ambiguous. Germline V gene lookup returns CDR1 LNHDA and CDR2 SQIVND (reference sequence). Trimming took off 0 bases at V and 1 base at J, with 6 bases between the two ends. The CDR3 is 15 residues long. CDR3: CASSIDHRNTGELFF. The CDR3 nucleotides read TGTGCCAGTAGTATAGATCACAGGAACACCGGGGAGCTGTTTTTT.

CDR3: CASTGGPSFSGANVLTF. CDR3 DNA: TGTGCCAGTACCGGGGGGCCGAGTTTCTCTGGGGCCAACGTCCTGACTTTC. The rearrangement uses TRBV19 and TRBJ2-6; possible D gene TRBD2, 7 bases. This CDR3 region has 17 residues. V dropped 7 bases and J dropped 0 bases, with 16 bases sitting between them. The V gene's germline CDR1 is LNHDA and CDR2 SQIVND (reference sequence).

This chain uses TRBV10-3 with TRBJ1-3; D is unclear. V was trimmed by 6 bases and J by 3 bases, leaving 12 bases between them. Germline V CDR1 and CDR2: ENHRY, SYGVKD. This CDR3 is 14 amino acids long. The CDR3 sequence is CAIRASTLGNTIYF. CDR3 in DNA: TGTGCCATCAGGGCCTCTACTCTTGGAAACACCATATATTTT.

The rearrangement uses TRBV7-2 and TRBJ2-5; 12 bases agree with TRBD2. The V and J ends lost 4 bases and 5 bases, in that order; junction bases with no gene match: 8. The CDR3 has 16 residues. Per the germline V gene, CDR1 is SGHTA and CDR2 is FQGNSA. CDR3: CASSSSLAGGQETQYF. The CDR3 DNA sequence: TGTGCCAGCAGCTCAAGTCTAGCGGGGGGGCAGGAGACCCAGTACTTC.

This chain joins TRBV27 and TRBJ1-1, with D perhaps matching TRBD1 (5 bases). V dropped 6 bases and J dropped 1 base, with 12 bases sitting between them. The CDR3 contains 14 residues. The germline V gene has CDR1 MNHEY and CDR2 SMNVEV (reference sequence). The CDR3 DNA sequence: TGTGCCAGCAGCTCGAAGGGGAGGAACACTGAAGCTTTCTTT. Translated, it gives CASSSKGRNTEAFF.

The V gene is TRBV23-1, the J gene TRBJ1-5; D is unresolved. TRBV23-1 is an ORF; its function is uncertain. The CDR3 has 14 residues. Trimming left V 2 bases short and J 3 bases short, with 8 bases between. This CDR3 reads CASSQGGDNQPQHF. The CDR3 bases are TGCGCCAGCAGTCAAGGCGGCGACAATCAGCCCCAGCATTTT.

V is TRBV20-1 and J is TRBJ2-7, with D possibly being TRBD1 or TRBD2 (5 bases each). V dropped 6 bases and J dropped 2 bases, with 11 bases sitting between them. The germline CDR1 and CDR2 sequences are DFQATT and SNEGSKA (reference sequence). There are 12 residues in the CDR3. The CDR3 coding sequence is TGCAGTGCAAACCGGGACCCCTACGAGCAGTACTTC. Amino acids: CSANRDPYEQYF.

The table lists this clonotype with a count of one. This rearrangement joins TRBV10-3 to TRBJ1-6; D gene uncertain. The CDR3 loop spans 12 amino acids. Trimming took off 0 bases at V and 14 bases at J, with 8 bases between the two ends. Germline V gene data show CDR1 as ENHRY and CDR2 as SYGVKD. The CDR3 region has the DNA TGTGCCATCAGTGAGTCTCTGGGCACCCTCCACTTT. This gives the protein CAISESLGTLHF.

The chain joins TRBV28 to TRBJ2-2, with 12 bases that match TRBD2. V shed 3 bases, J shed 5 bases, and the junction held 1 base outside the gene matches. The CDR3 extends over 15 amino acids. The V gene's germline CDR1 is MDHEN and CDR2 SYDVKM. The CDR3: CASSFLAGGTGELFF. For the CDR3, the DNA is TGTGCCAGCAGTTTCCTAGCGGGGGGGACCGGGGAGCTGTTTTTT.

The gene calls are TRBV12-3 or TRBV12-4 and TRBJ2-1; 7 positions agree with TRBD1. The length of the CDR3 is 15 residues. Trimming at V came to 6 bases and at J to 0 bases, leaving 5 bases not matched to a gene. CDR3 amino acids: CASSQRQGSYNEQFF. The CDR3 DNA sequence: TGTGCCAGCAGCCAAAGACAGGGCTCCTACAATGAGCAGTTCTTC.

The genes are TRBV19 and TRBJ1-5; no definite D call. Germline V gives CDR1 LNHDA, CDR2 SQIVND (reference sequence). This CDR3 region has 14 residues. Trimming left V 7 bases short and J 0 bases short, with 10 bases between. The CDR3 DNA is TGTGCCAGTACCTCACGGGATAGCAATCAGCCCCAGCATTTT. Translation gives CASTSRDSNQPQHF.

V usage is TRBV6-5 and J usage is TRBJ1-1; D is perhaps TRBD1 (6 bases). This CDR3 is 16 amino acids long. The V and J ends lost 2 bases and 1 base respectively, with 14 bases between them. Germline CDR1 is MNHEY and CDR2 is SVGAGI. The CDR3 DNA sequence: TGTGCCAGCAGTTACGGCACCCAGACAGGGAACACTGAAGCTTTCTTT. It yields the protein CASSYGTQTGNTEAFF.

In this sample, this clonotype turned up once. The chain employs TRBV20-1 and TRBJ2-1, with 11 bases aligning to TRBD2. The CDR3 is made up of 17 amino acids. Germline lookup yields CDR1 DFQATT and CDR2 SNEGSKA (reference sequence). Unmatched junction bases numbered 14, after V lost 2 bases and J lost 8 bases. In DNA, the CDR3 is TGCAGTGCTAGACCGCCCCCTTCTAGCGGGAGGTGGGATGAGCAGTTCTTC. Translated, it gives CSARPPPSSGRWDEQFF.

J is TRBJ1-2 and V is TRBV7-8; 10 nucleotides agree with TRBD1. CDR3 size: 17 residues. Germline values: CDR1 SGHVS, CDR2 FQNEAQ. Unmatched junction bases numbered 13, after V lost 5 bases and J lost 4 bases. The DNA of the CDR3 is TGTGCCAGCAGCAGCGGGACAGGGGTAATCGTGGGCTATGGCTACACCTTC. Translation gives CASSSGTGVIVGYGYTF.

With regard to this clonotype: Germline and junction disagree at one end, which may indicate a read error. The chain has TRBV2 and TRBJ1-3; D ambiguous. Germline CDR1 SNHLY, CDR2 FYNNEI. The CDR3 length is 14 residues. This CDR3 is CASRAANSENTIYF. CDR3 in DNA: TGTGCCAGCAGGGCAGCCAACTCTGAAAACACCATATATTTT.

This chain links TRBV7-9 with TRBJ2-2, with TRBD1 matching over 7 bases. Germline V gene lookup returns CDR1 SEHNR and CDR2 FQNEAQ (reference sequence). The CDR3 runs to 14 residues. After removal of 5 bases from V and 4 bases from J, the junction contained 4 bases not matched to a gene. The CDR3 DNA is TGTGCCAGCAGCCGGGGACAGCCCACCGGGGAGCTGTTTTTT. It is translated as CASSRGQPTGELFF.

The CDR3, as DNA: TGCGCCAGCAGCTTGGATAACAGGGGGCGCGTGAACGAGCAGTACTTC. Its protein is CASSLDNRGRVNEQYF. The chain carries TRBV5-1 and TRBJ2-7, with 9 bases identical to TRBD1. This CDR3 has 16 residues. V gave up 0 bases and J gave up 5 bases; unmatched junction bases: 9. Germline-derived CDR1 and CDR2 are SGHRS and YFSETQ.

The V and J genes are TRBV7-3 and TRBJ2-5; 12 bases are shared with TRBD2. The ends lost 3 bases at V and 1 base at J; junction bases unmatched: 3. Germline values: CDR1 SGHTA, CDR2 FQGTGA. The CDR3 has 16 amino acids. The chain's CDR3 is CASSFLAGGPQETQYF. Written as DNA, the CDR3 is TGTGCCAGCAGCTTTCTAGCGGGAGGGCCCCAAGAGACCCAGTACTTC.

V usage is TRBV11-2 and J usage is TRBJ1-2; D uncertain. The germline V gene has CDR1 SGHAT and CDR2 FQNNGV. The CDR3 length is 14 residues. Trimming stripped 6 bases from V and 4 bases from J, with 15 bases between. This chain's CDR3 is CASSQRAGSYGYTF. The DNA of the CDR3 is TGTGCCAGCAGTCAACGGGCGGGTAGCTATGGCTACACCTTC.

The V call is TRBV7-9, the J call TRBJ1-1; 9 bases are a match to TRBD1. This CDR3 is 14 amino acids long. J lost 7 bases, V lost 7 bases, and 10 bases had no gene match. Germline CDR1 SEHNR, CDR2 FQNEAQ (reference sequence). CDR3 nucleotide sequence: TGTGCCAGCACGGGCCAACAGGGGGCCGTTGAAGCTTTCTTT. Protein product: CASTGQQGAVEAFF.

The chain employs TRBV5-1 and TRBJ2-7; 12 bases align to TRBD1. Germline values: CDR1 SGHRS, CDR2 YFSETQ. J lost 7 bases, V lost 2 bases, and 7 bases had no gene match. The CDR3 sequence is 15 residues long. The CDR3 protein is CASSFGTGGAREQYF. The CDR3 DNA reads as TGCGCCAGCAGCTTCGGGACAGGGGGCGCGAGGGAGCAGTACTTC.

V gene TRBV23-1 combines with J gene TRBJ2-1; D is perhaps TRBD1 or TRBD2 (5 bases each). TRBV23-1 is assigned to the ORF class and has an uncertain function. CDR3 length: 17 residues. The V and J ends lost 10 bases and 6 bases respectively, with 28 bases between them. This chain's CDR3 is CANEVGRTGPSPNEQFF. The CDR3 nucleotides are TGCGCCAACGAAGTCGGTAGGACGGGACCAAGTCCCAATGAGCAGTTCTTC.

The CDR3 bases are TGTGCCAGCTCACTCCGACAGGATAATCAGCCCCAGCATTTT. This translates into CASSLRQDNQPQHF. The chain combines TRBV18 with TRBJ1-5; the D gene is possibly TRBD1 (6 bases). The V end was cut by 4 bases, the J end by 4 bases, with 11 bases between. Looked up from germline, CDR1 is KGHSH and CDR2 is LQKENI. CDR3 size: 14 residues.

The rearrangement joins TRBV5-1 to TRBJ2-2; D unclear. Germline CDR1 and CDR2: SGHRS and YFSETQ. The length of the CDR3 is 13 residues. V was clipped by 5 bases and J by 4 bases, with 9 bases between them. The CDR3 sequence: CASRNVGTGELFF. In nucleotides, the CDR3 is TGCGCCAGCAGAAATGTTGGCACCGGGGAGCTGTTTTTT.

This clonotype showed up just once. The rearrangement uses TRBV7-2 and TRBJ1-1; no clear D. V was clipped by 1 base and J by 4 bases, with 10 bases between them. The CDR3 runs to 14 residues. The V gene's germline CDR1 is SGHTA and CDR2 FQGNSA. CDR3 DNA sequence: TGTGCCAGCAGCTTAGTATACCGGTCCACTGAAGCTTTCTTT. Amino acids: CASSLVYRSTEAFF.